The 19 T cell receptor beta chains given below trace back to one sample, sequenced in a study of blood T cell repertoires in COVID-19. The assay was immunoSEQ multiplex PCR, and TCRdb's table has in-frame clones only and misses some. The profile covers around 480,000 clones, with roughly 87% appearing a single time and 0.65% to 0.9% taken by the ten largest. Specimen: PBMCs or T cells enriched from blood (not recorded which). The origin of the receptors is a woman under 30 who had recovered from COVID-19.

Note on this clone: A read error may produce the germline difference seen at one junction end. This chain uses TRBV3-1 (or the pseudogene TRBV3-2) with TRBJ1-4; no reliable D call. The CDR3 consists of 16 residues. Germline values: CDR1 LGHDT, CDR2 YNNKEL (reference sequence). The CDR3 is CASSRPTKATTEKLFF. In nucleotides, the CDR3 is TGTGCCAGCAGCCGACCCACCAAGGCTACTACTGAAAAACTGTTTTTT.

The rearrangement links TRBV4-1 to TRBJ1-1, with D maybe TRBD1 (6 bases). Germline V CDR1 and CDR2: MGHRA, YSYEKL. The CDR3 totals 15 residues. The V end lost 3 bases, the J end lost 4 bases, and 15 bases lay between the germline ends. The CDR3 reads CASSQLQGFGTEAFF. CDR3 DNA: TGCGCCAGCAGCCAGTTACAGGGATTTGGCACTGAAGCTTTCTTT.

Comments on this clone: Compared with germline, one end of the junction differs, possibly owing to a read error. The CDR3 sequence: CASSLDGPGWSGF. In DNA form, the CDR3 reads TGCGCCAGCAGCTTGGATGGGCCGGGCTGGAGCGGCTTC. V usage is TRBV5-1 and J usage is TRBJ2-7, with TRBD2 as a possible D gene (5 bases). Looked up from germline, CDR1 is SGHRS and CDR2 is YFSETQ. The CDR3 consists of 13 residues.

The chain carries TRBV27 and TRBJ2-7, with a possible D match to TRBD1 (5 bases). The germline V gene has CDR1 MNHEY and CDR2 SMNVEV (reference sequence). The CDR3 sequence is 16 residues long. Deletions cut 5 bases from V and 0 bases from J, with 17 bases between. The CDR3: CASSPRNRFSSYEQYF. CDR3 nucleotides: TGTGCCAGCAGTCCCCGCAACAGGTTCAGCTCCTACGAGCAGTACTTC.

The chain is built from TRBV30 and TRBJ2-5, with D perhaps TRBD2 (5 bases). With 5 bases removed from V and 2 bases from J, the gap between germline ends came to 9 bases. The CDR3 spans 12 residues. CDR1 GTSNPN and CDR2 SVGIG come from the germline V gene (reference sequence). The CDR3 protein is CAWGRTQETQYF. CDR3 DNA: TGTGCCTGGGGGCGGACTCAAGAGACCCAGTACTTC.

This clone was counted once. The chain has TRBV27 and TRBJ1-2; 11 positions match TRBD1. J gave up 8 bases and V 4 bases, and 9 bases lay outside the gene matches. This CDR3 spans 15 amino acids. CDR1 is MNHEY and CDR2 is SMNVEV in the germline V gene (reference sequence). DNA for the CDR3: TGTGCCAGCAGTTCCCAGGACAGGGGGCATTACGGCTACACCTTC. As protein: CASSSQDRGHYGYTF.

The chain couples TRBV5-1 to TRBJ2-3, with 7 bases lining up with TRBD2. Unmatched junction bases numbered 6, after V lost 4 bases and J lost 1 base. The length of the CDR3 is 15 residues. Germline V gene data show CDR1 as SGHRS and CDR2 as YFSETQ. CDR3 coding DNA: TGCGCCAGCAGCCTCGGGGGGATGGGCACAGATACGCAGTATTTT. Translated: CASSLGGMGTDTQYF.

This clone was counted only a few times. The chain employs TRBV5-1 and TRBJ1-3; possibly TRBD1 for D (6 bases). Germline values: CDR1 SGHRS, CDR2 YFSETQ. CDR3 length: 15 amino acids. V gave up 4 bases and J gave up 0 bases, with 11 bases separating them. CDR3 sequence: CASSLQGISGNTIYF. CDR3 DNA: TGCGCCAGCAGCCTACAGGGTATCTCTGGAAACACCATATATTTT. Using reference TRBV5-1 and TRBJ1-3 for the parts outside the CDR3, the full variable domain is KAGVTQTPRYLIKTRGQQVTLSCSPISGHRSVSWYQQTPGQGLQFLFEYFSETQRNKGNFPGRFSGRQFSNSRSEMNVSTLELGDSALYLCASSLQGISGNTIYFGEGSWLTVV.

CDR3 sequence reads: CASSLEGGPAEAFF. The CDR3 DNA reads as TGTGCCAGCAGCTTGGAGGGGGGGCCCGCTGAAGCTTTCTTT. The chain combines TRBV5-4 with TRBJ1-1; D is perhaps TRBD1 (6 bases). Germline-derived CDR1 and CDR2 are SGHNT and YYREEE (reference sequence). The CDR3 consists of 14 residues. Deletions cut 0 bases from V and 6 bases from J, with 12 bases between.

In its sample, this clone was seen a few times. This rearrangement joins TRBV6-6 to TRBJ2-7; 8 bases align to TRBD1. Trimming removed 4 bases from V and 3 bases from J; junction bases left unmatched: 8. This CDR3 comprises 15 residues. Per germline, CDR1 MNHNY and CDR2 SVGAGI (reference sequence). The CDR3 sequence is CASSSYDRGSYEQYF. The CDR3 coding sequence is TGTGCCAGCAGTTCCTACGACAGGGGTAGCTACGAGCAGTACTTC.

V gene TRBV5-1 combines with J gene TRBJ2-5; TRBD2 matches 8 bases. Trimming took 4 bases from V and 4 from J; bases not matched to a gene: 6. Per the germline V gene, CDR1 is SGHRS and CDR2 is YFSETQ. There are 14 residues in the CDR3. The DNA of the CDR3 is TGCGCCAGCAGCCGGGCGGGGGGTGGAGAGACCCAGTACTTC. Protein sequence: CASSRAGGGETQYF.

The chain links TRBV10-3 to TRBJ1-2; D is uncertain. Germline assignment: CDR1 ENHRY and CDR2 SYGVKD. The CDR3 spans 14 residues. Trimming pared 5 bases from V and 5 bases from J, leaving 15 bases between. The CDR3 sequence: CAISSLGKTYGYTF. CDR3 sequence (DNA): TGTGCCATCAGTTCTTTGGGCAAAACTTATGGCTACACCTTC.

The CDR3 is CAWGEEGAFF. As DNA, the CDR3 is TGTGCCTGGGGGGAGGAGGGAGCTTTCTTT. The V and J genes are TRBV30 and TRBJ1-1; no definite D call. The CDR3 runs 10 residues. V lost 5 bases, J lost 10 bases, and 11 bases lay in between. The germline V gene encodes CDR1 GTSNPN and CDR2 SVGIG (reference sequence).

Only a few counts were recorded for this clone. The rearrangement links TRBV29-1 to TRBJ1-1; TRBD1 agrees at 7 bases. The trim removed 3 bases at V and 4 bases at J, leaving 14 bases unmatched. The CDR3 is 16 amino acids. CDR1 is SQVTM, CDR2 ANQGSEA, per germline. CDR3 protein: CSVDLGQTGLGTEAFF. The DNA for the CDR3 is TGCAGCGTTGACCTTGGACAGACAGGGCTAGGCACTGAAGCTTTCTTT.

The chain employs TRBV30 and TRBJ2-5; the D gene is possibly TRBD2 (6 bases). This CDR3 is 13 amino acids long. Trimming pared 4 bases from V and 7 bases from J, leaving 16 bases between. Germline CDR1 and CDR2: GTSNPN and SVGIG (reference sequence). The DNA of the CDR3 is TGTGCCTGGATCCCGCCGGTGGGGGGGACCCAGTACTTC. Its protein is CAWIPPVGGTQYF. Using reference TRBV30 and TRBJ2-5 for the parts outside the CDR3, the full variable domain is SQTIHQWPATLVQPVGSPLSLECTVEGTSNPNLYWYRQAAGRGLQLLFYSVGIGQISSEVPQNLSASRPQDRQFILSSKKLLLSDSGFYLCAWIPPVGGTQYFGPGTRLLVL.

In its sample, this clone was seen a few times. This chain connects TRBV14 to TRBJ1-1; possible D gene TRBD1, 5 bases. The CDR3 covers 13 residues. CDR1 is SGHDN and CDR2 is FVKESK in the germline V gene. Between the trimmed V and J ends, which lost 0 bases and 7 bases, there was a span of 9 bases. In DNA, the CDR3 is TGTGCCAGCAGCCAAGAGGGGGGAGGTGAAGCTTTCTTT. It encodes CASSQEGGGEAFF.

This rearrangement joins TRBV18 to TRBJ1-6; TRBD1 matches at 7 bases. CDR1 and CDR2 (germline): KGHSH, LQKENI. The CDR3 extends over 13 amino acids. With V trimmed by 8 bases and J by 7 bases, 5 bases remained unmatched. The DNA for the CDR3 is TGTGCCAGCCAGGGACAGCGGAATTCACCCCTCCACTTT. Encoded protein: CASQGQRNSPLHF.

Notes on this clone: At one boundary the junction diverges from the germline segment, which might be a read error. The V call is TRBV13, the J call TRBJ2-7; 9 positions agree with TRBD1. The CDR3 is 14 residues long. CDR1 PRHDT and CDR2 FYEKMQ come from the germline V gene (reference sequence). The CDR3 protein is CASSLGTGSGEQYF. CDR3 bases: TGTGCCAGCAGCCTAGGGACAGGGTCAGGCGAGCAGTACTTC.

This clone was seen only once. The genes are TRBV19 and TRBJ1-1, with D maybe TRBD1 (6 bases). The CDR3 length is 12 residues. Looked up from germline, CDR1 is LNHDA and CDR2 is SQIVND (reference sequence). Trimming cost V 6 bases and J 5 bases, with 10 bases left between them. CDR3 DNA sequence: TGTGCCAGTAGGGGGGCCAGGACTGAAGCTTTCTTT. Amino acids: CASRGARTEAFF.